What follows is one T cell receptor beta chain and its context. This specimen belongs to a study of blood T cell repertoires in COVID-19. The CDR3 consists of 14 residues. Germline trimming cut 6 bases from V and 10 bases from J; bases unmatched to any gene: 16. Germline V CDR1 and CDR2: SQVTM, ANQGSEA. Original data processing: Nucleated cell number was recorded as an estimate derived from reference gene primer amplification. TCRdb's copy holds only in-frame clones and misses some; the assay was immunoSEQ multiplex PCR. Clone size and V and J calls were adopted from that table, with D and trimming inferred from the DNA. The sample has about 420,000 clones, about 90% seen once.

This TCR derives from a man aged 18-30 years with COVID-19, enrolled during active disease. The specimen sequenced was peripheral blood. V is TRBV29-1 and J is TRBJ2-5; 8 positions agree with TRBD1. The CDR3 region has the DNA TGCAGCGTCGGCCCGCGGACAGGGTTCGTGGGCCAGTACTTC. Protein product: CSVGPRTGFVGQYF. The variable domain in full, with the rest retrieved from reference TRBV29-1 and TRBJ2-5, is SAVISQKPSRDICQRGTSLTIQCQVDSQVTMMFWYRQQPGQSLTLIATANQGSEATYESGFVIDKFPISRPNLTFSTLTVSNMSPEDSSIYLCSVGPRTGFVGQYFGPGTRLLVL.